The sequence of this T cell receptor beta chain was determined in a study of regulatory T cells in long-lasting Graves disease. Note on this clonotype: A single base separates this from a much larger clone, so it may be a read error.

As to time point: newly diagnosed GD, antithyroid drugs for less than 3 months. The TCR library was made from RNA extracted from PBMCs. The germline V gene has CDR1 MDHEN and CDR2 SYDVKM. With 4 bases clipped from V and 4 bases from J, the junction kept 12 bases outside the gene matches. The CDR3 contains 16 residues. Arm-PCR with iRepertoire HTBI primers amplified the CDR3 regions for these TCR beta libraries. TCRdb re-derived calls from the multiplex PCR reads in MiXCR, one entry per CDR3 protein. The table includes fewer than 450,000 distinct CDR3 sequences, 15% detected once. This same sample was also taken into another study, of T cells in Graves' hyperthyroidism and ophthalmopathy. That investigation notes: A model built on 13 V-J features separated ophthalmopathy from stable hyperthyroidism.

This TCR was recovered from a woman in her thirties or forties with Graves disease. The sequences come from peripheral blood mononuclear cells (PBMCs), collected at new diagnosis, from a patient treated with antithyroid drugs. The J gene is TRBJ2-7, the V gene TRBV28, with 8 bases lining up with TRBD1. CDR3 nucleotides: TGTGCCAGCAGTTCCCCGCCGGGACAGGCCAATTACGAGCAGTACTTC. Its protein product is CASSSPPGQANYEQYF.